This TCR beta chain comes out of a study of blood T cell repertoires in COVID-19. The wider study: From the United States, Italy and Spain came samples of acute and convalescent COVID-19. In each case, the material was cDNA or gDNA derived from T cells, B-cell-depleted T cells, or PBMCs.

In the study's own analysis: Cell counts per sample came from amplifying reference gene primers. TCRdb's copy holds only in-frame clones and misses some; the assay was immunoSEQ multiplex PCR. The V and J calls and clone size are taken from that table; D and trimming were inferred from the DNA. The table includes about 180,000 clones, about 87% detected once. Germline V lookup: CDR1 MDHEN, CDR2 SYDVKM. The CDR3 extends over 15 amino acids. The V and J ends lost 5 bases and 5 bases respectively, with 16 bases between them. The sample comprised peripheral blood. The sequence was obtained from a young woman with acute or convalescent COVID-19. The V call is TRBV28, the J call TRBJ1-5, with D unclear. CDR3 nucleotide sequence: TGTGCCAGCAGTCTCCGGACTGTTGTGGATCAGCCCCAGCATTTT. It yields the protein CASSLRTVVDQPQHF.